The rows below give T cell receptor beta chains drawn from one sample of a study of T cell clones after liver transplantation. Clones were read by immunoSEQ multiplex PCR, and TCRdb kept only the in-frame ones, dropping some. The sample includes tens of thousands of clones, over 70% of them seen just once. The sample in question was CD4+ T cells from blood, obtained before liver transplant. The receptors were gathered from a human donor who received a liver transplant. The CDR3 runs from the conserved cysteine through the conserved F or W. A D gene is named only where the DNA matches it firmly. The listing skips clone size in some rows; elsewhere it reads once, few, many or a size class.

d_gene,j_gene,v_gene,abundance,CDR3nt,CDR3aa
.,TRBJ2-7,TRBV7-2,.,TGTGCCAGCAGCTCTAGCTCCAGCTCCTACGAGCAGTACTTC,CASSSSSSSYEQYF
TRBD2,TRBJ2-7,TRBV2,.,TGTGCCAGCAGTTCGACCGGGGGGGAGCAGTACTTC,CASSSTGGEQYF
TRBD1,TRBJ1-5,TRBV19,.,TGTGCCAGTGGTCCGGGACAGCTCTATAATCAGCCCCAGCATTTT,CASGPGQLYNQPQHF
.,TRBJ2-1,TRBV7-3,.,TGTGCCAGCAGCTTAACCAGGTACGATGAGCAGTTCTTC,CASSLTRYDEQFF
.,TRBJ1-1,TRBV28,.,TGTGCCAGCATTCTGGACAGTTGGAACACTGAAGCTTTCTTT,CASILDSWNTEAFF
TRBD1,TRBJ2-3,TRBV10-3,.,TGTGCCATCAGTAATGGACAGGGGGCGCGGGGGAGAGATACGCAGTATTTT,CAISNGQGARGRDTQYF
TRBD1,TRBJ1-1,TRBV6-4,.,TGTGCCAGCAGTAGGGACAGCGTGAACACTGAAGCTTTCTTT,CASSRDSVNTEAFF
.,TRBJ2-7,TRBV6-6,.,TGTGCCAGCAGTCCGAACAGGGATTCCAACGAGCAGTACTTC,CASSPNRDSNEQYF
TRBD1,TRBJ2-7,TRBV30,.,TGTGCCCGGAGTGGGGGGACAGGACTACGTGGGCAGTACTTC,CARSGGTGLRGQYF
TRBD2,TRBJ2-1,TRBV7-6,.,TGTGCCAGCAGCAGGATCGGGGGGGCCACCTACAATGAGCAGTTCTTC,CASSRIGGATYNEQFF
TRBD2,TRBJ2-7,TRBV6-5,.,TGTGCCAGCATTAGCGGGCTCTACGAGCAGTACTTC,CASISGLYEQYF
TRBD1,TRBJ1-2,TRBV5-6,.,TGTGCCAGCAGCGCCGGGACAGGGGGCGTAGGCTATGGCTACACCTTC,CASSAGTGGVGYGYTF
.,TRBJ2-1,TRBV6-1,few,TGTGCCAGCAGCGACAACCAGGGGTATGAGCAGTTCTTC,CASSDNQGYEQFF
TRBD2,TRBJ2-1,TRBV7-8,.,TGTGCCAGCAGCCCCTCGGCTAGCGGGAATGAGCAGTTCTTC,CASSPSASGNEQFF
.,TRBJ1-2,TRBV4-2,.,TGTGCCAGCAGCCAAGTTATCCCAGGGGATGGCTACACCTTC,CASSQVIPGDGYTF
TRBD2,TRBJ2-7,TRBV2,.,TGTGCCAGCAGTGAATGGGGTCTAGCGGGTATGGCCGTCTACGAGCAGTACTTC,CASSEWGLAGMAVYEQYF
TRBD1,TRBJ2-7,TRBV9,.,TGTGCCAGCAGCCCCTCAGGACAGGGGGGCACCTACGAGCAGTACTTC,CASSPSGQGGTYEQYF
TRBD1,TRBJ2-7,TRBV28,.,TGTGCCAGCAGCCCCCTTCCCCAGGGGACAGGGATTCGGGAGCAGTACTTC,CASSPLPQGTGIREQYF
TRBD1,TRBJ2-7,TRBV5-1,.,TGCGCCAGCAGCTTGGAGTTCGGGACAGGGGCTTACGAGCAGTACTTC,CASSLEFGTGAYEQYF
.,TRBJ2-1,TRBV7-2,.,TGTGCCAGCACAATGAGTTCCTACAATGAGCAGTTCTTC,CASTMSSYNEQFF
.,TRBJ1-1,TRBV27,few,TGTGCCAGCAGTTTACAGGGGCGAGCTTTCTTT,CASSLQGRAFF
TRBD1,TRBJ2-3,TRBV19,.,TGTGCCAGTAGTGCGGACAGGGAGGATACGCAGTATTTT,CASSADREDTQYF
TRBD1,TRBJ2-3,TRBV19,.,TGTGCCAGTAGTACACCGAGGACAGGGATTATATCCGATACGCAGTATTTT,CASSTPRTGIISDTQYF
.,TRBJ1-6,TRBV12-5,.,TGTGCTAGTGCCCGGGAGGAGGGTTCACCCCTCCACTTT,CASAREEGSPLHF
.,TRBJ2-6,TRBV15,.,TGTGCCACCAGCAGAGATCAGGTTGCTGGGGCCAACGTCCTGACTTTC,CATSRDQVAGANVLTF
.,TRBJ2-3,TRBV2,.,TGTGCCAGCGCAGATTTCAGCACAGATACGCAGTATTTT,CASADFSTDTQYF
TRBD1,TRBJ2-1,TRBV29-1,few,TGCAGCGTTGCTCGAGGGGGCCTCATTAACAATGAGCAGTTCTTC,CSVARGGLINNEQFF
.,TRBJ2-1,TRBV11-3,once,TGTGCCAGCAGCCCACAGGCGCAAACCTACAATGAGCAGTTCTTC,CASSPQAQTYNEQFF
.,TRBJ2-3,TRBV5-1,.,TGCGCCAGCAGCTTTGTCGGGGGAGGCACAGATACGCAGTATTTT,CASSFVGGGTDTQYF
TRBD2,TRBJ2-2,TRBV19,once,TGTGCCAGTAGTTCAAAAGCGGGGGGGAACACCGGGGAGCTGTTTTTT,CASSSKAGGNTGELFF
TRBD1,TRBJ2-5,TRBV5-6,.,TGTGCCAGCAGCCCAGGACAGGGGGAGACCCAGTACTTC,CASSPGQGETQYF
.,TRBJ1-2,TRBV6-1,.,TGTGCCAGTTCAGGGTCCCTGGGTTATGGCTACACCTTC,CASSGSLGYGYTF
.,TRBJ2-2,TRBV2,.,TGTGCCAGCAGTGAATTGGGACAAAGTACCGGGGAGCTGTTTTTT,CASSELGQSTGELFF
.,TRBJ2-7,TRBV19,few,TGTGCCAGTAGTCCAGGTTTCCCCTCCTACGAGCAGTACTTC,CASSPGFPSYEQYF
.,TRBJ1-3,TRBV7-9,.,TGTGCCAGCAGCTTAAACCAGGGAAACACCATATATTTT,CASSLNQGNTIYF
TRBD2,TRBJ2-1,TRBV29-1,few,TGCAGCGTTGTCGGGGGGGGAACCTACAATGAGCAGTTCTTC,CSVVGGGTYNEQFF
.,TRBJ1-5,TRBV19,.,TGTGCCAGTAGTATGTCGATGGCAAGCAATCAGCCCCAGCATTTT,CASSMSMASNQPQHF
TRBD2,TRBJ2-1,TRBV15,.,TGTGCCACCAGCAGACGGGGGGGCCGATACAATGAGCAGTTCTTC,CATSRRGGRYNEQFF
.,TRBJ1-3,TRBV5-1,.,TGCGCCAGCAGCTTGGATGGCCCCTATTCGAGGAACACCATATATTTT,CASSLDGPYSRNTIYF
.,TRBJ2-3,TRBV9,.,TGTGCCAGCAGCGTACTCGGGAGCACAGATACGCAGTATTTT,CASSVLGSTDTQYF
TRBD1,TRBJ1-4,TRBV28,.,TGTGCCAGCACCCCCGAGGGGGCCGCTAATGAAAAACTGTTTTTT,CASTPEGAANEKLFF